This T cell receptor beta chain was sequenced during a study of sequential checkpoint blockade in melanoma. As for the study in general: About 89 pretreatment tumor DNA samples were TCRβ immunosequenced. Study findings and constraints: PD-L1 staining and CD8+ counts, not mutational load, tracked tumor T-cell clonality.

Libraries were prepared by immunoSEQ multiplex PCR; TCRdb keeps only in-frame clonotypes and omits some of them. The sample lists about 4,900 clones; 34% were seen once. Treatment specified: randomized to nivolumab then ipilimumab (arm A) or the reverse (arm B). CDR1 and CDR2 from the germline V gene are MNHGY and SAAAGT. The V end was cut by 5 bases, the J end by 0 bases, with 5 bases between. The CDR3 has 14 amino acids. By share, this clone ranks as medium-sized. The target antigen is unknown. This TCR was recovered from a human donor with melanoma. Sequenced here: tumor tissue (inferred from file names), sampled from a patient given nivolumab and ipilimumab in sequence. This chain links TRBV6-8 with TRBJ1-6; D not certain. Here the CDR3 reads CASSESSYNSPLHF. Here the CDR3 DNA reads TGTGCCAGCAGTGAGAGCTCCTATAATTCACCCCTCCACTTT.